This record covers a single T cell receptor beta chain. What it binds is unknown. The CDR3 is 13 residues long. Germline CDR1 is MDHEN and CDR2 is SYDVKM. The J segment lost 7 bases and the V segment lost 3 bases, leaving 6 bases of the junction unmatched. The sample is drawn from a study of cytomegalovirus exposure and HLA in healthy donors. Study-wide context: Counted in an early data release were approximately 85 million unique TCRs from HLA-typed donors.

Study results and caveats: Association of a missense DCLRE1C variant with TCR beta V- and J-gene trimming was reported in a later analysis. A few of the chains that were CMV-associated were confirmed in vitro to be specific for CMV antigens.

The PCR used 60 Vbeta and 13 Jbeta primers. Here immunoSEQ multiplex PCR was the method, and the copy in TCRdb shows in-frame clones only, minus some. The sample records fewer than 100,000 clones, about 80% being singletons. The TCR sequence derives from a man aged 35 to 55 in good health and CMV-seronegative. J is TRBJ2-7 and V is TRBV28; TRBD2 matches 7 bases. The sequencing sample was made of PBMCs. The CDR3 DNA follows: TGTGCCAGCAGTTTGCACGGCGGGGGTGAGCAGTACTTC. It encodes CASSLHGGGEQYF.